The rows below give T cell receptor beta chains drawn from one sample of a study of T cell responses to AZD1222 COVID-19 vaccine. This table comes from immunoSEQ multiplex PCR, and its TCRdb copy is limited to in-frame clones, with some not included. Found here are more than 85,000 clones, about 94% of them singletons; the top ten hold 2.5% to 3%. The starting material was peripheral blood, obtained 28 days after the second AZD1222 dose. All receptors derive from an adult who received the AZD1222 COVID-19 vaccine. Both conserved end residues are part of each CDR3. A D gene is named only where the DNA matches it firmly. Clone size appears in some rows only: once, few, many, or a class for an expanded clone.

DNA: TGCGCCAGCAGCCCCCCCGGACAGACAAAATTTGGAGCTTTCTTT
CDR3: CASSPPGQTKFGAFF
size: .
V: TRBV5-1
J: TRBJ1-1
D: .

DNA: TGCGCCAGCAGCCAAGGGGTGTCACCCCTCCACTTT
CDR3: CASSQGVSPLHF
size: .
V: TRBV4-1
J: TRBJ1-6
D: .

DNA: TGTGCCAGCAGCACCTGGACTAGCGGGGGAGAGACCCAGTACTTC
CDR3: CASSTWTSGGETQYF
size: .
V: TRBV7-2
J: TRBJ2-5
D: TRBD2

DNA: TGCGCCAGCAGCCAACCTAGCGGGAGAATTTCCTACAATGAGCAGTTCTTC
CDR3: CASSQPSGRISYNEQFF
size: few
V: TRBV4-1
J: TRBJ2-1
D: TRBD2

DNA: TGTGCCAGCAGGAACCTCGCTGAAGCTTTCTTT
CDR3: CASRNLAEAFF
size: once
V: TRBV27
J: TRBJ1-1
D: .

DNA: TGTGCCAGCTCACCCGCGGGGAAGTACGAGCAGTACTTC
CDR3: CASSPAGKYEQYF
size: .
V: TRBV18
J: TRBJ2-7
D: .

DNA: TGTGCCAGCAGGGCCCAGGGAGATTCCAACTATGGCTACACCTTC
CDR3: CASRAQGDSNYGYTF
size: .
V: TRBV2
J: TRBJ1-2
D: .

DNA: TGTGCCAGCAGCCGTTACAGGGGGCGTAACACAGATACGCAGTATTTT
CDR3: CASSRYRGRNTDTQYF
size: .
V: TRBV3-1/TRBV3-2
J: TRBJ2-3
D: TRBD1

DNA: TGCAGTGCTAGTCGGGATAGCACAGATACGCAGTATTTT
CDR3: CSASRDSTDTQYF
size: .
V: TRBV20-1
J: TRBJ2-3
D: .

DNA: TGTGCCAGCAGTGAACGTCGGGGGCACTATGGCTACACCTTC
CDR3: CASSERRGHYGYTF
size: .
V: TRBV2
J: TRBJ1-2
D: .

DNA: TGTGCCAGCAGCCTCGACAGCTCTGGGGCCAACGTCCTGACTTTC
CDR3: CASSLDSSGANVLTF
size: .
V: TRBV11-2
J: TRBJ2-6
D: .

DNA: TGTGCCAGTAGTACATATTACGAGCAGTACTTC
CDR3: CASSTYYEQYF
size: .
V: TRBV19
J: TRBJ2-7
D: .

DNA: TGTGCCAGCAGCTTGGGTATGGGGAACACTGAAGCTTTCTTT
CDR3: CASSLGMGNTEAFF
size: .
V: TRBV5-6
J: TRBJ1-1
D: .

DNA: TGTGCCAGTAGTATAGATCTGGGCTCAAACGATAATTCACCCCTCCACTTT
CDR3: CASSIDLGSNDNSPLHF
size: .
V: TRBV19
J: TRBJ1-6
D: .

DNA: TGTGCCAGCAGCGCTCCGGGGACAGGCTTGAATTCACCCCTCCACTTT
CDR3: CASSAPGTGLNSPLHF
size: .
V: TRBV9
J: TRBJ1-6
D: TRBD1

DNA: TGTGCCAGCATCTACCTGGACCCTAGCATGAACACTGAAGCTTTCTTT
CDR3: CASIYLDPSMNTEAFF
size: once
V: TRBV11-2
J: TRBJ1-1
D: .

DNA: TGTGCCAGCTCACCTAATGAGAACACTGAAGCTTTCTTT
CDR3: CASSPNENTEAFF
size: .
V: TRBV18
J: TRBJ1-1
D: .

DNA: TGCGCCAGCAGCTTGGGTGATGGGCGCGATGAGCAGTTCTTC
CDR3: CASSLGDGRDEQFF
size: .
V: TRBV5-1
J: TRBJ2-1
D: .

DNA: TGCGCCAGCAGCCAGTCGGGGAACAATGAGCAGTTCTTC
CDR3: CASSQSGNNEQFF
size: .
V: TRBV4-1
J: TRBJ2-1
D: .

DNA: TGTGCCAGTAGCTCAGGGAGGACTAGCGGAGGGCGCGAGCAGTACTTC
CDR3: CASSSGRTSGGREQYF
size: .
V: TRBV19
J: TRBJ2-7
D: TRBD2

DNA: TGTGCCAGCAGCTTAGGATCGCTCAATGAGCAGTTCTTC
CDR3: CASSLGSLNEQFF
size: once
V: TRBV7-7
J: TRBJ2-1
D: .

DNA: TGTGCCAGCAACCGCCCGGGACTCCACTACGAGCAGTACTTC
CDR3: CASNRPGLHYEQYF
size: .
V: TRBV7-9
J: TRBJ2-7
D: .